The present entry profiles one TCR beta chain with its context. The count of this clone is one. Its antigen is currently not known. No base-level quality is on record; no much larger clone is a single base apart. The goal of deep resolution MiSeq sequencing was a depth between 1 in 1 million and 1 in 200,000 T cells, and coverage averaged 10x per clonotype. TCR beta libraries were generated with the immunoSEQ hsTCRB Kit. Regarding the original processing steps: Data were analyzed with ImmunoSEQ Data Assistant and ImmunoSEQ Analyzer, with V, D and J genes assigned per IMGT definitions. Clonality, which ranges from 0 to 1, was calculated by subtracting the normalized Shannon entropy of productive rearrangement frequencies from one. Only overrepresented clonotypes making up at least 0.05% of each patient's repertoire were included in the public clonotype analysis. Thirteen age-matched healthy donor repertoires from immuneACCESS served as clonality controls. TCRdb mirrors the immuneACCESS table, restricted to in-frame sequences. Some clones are absent from its copies; in checked studies, under half trace to an unresolved V gene, and the reason for the others is unknown. The D gene and trimming were derived from the DNA, and the V and J assignments and clone size from that table. The sample table holds 160,000 or so clones, of which about 80% were seen once. About 5% of the sample goes to the ten largest clones.

The time point label, as the study defines it: 20 to 30 months on ibrutinib. For TCR beta library preparation, approximately 2 micrograms of genomic DNA were isolated from cryopreserved PBMCs. Longitudinal blood samples from CLL patients on ibrutinib monotherapy were analyzed using high-throughput TCR beta sequencing. Patients were enrolled in a phase 2 open-label single-center ibrutinib monotherapy trial. The germline V and J ends show losses of 7 bases and 2 bases respectively, and no gene match explains 8 bases of the junction. The CDR3 has 14 amino acids, counting the end cysteine and phenylalanine. CDR3 DNA only is kept here, 42 bases in frame from base 1. In the germline V gene, CDR1 corresponds to MNHEY and CDR2 to SVGAGI. The record originates from a study of cytotoxic CD8 clonotypes in ibrutinib-treated CLL (dated by TCRdb to about 2021). Regarding the study in general: The cohort was composed of under 12 relapsed/refractory and roughly 16 treatment-naive patients; IGHV unmutated status was identified in approximately 18 patients. Response samples were taken after a median of around 13 months on treatment, ranging from roughly 6 to 36 months. Partial responses were observed in about 25 patients and complete responses in 2; after a median follow-up of around 68 months, remission was maintained in approximately 14 patients and progression was observed in approximately 12. Cryopreserved peripheral blood mononuclear cells were collected before treatment, at response, and at either disease progression or sustained remission. On average, each sample yielded around 250,000 productive templates and over 90,000 productive rearrangements. Longitudinal samples were available for about 30% of the roughly 86 trial participants. All remission and progressive disease samples were collected while patients were still receiving ibrutinib.

The research as a whole found: Clonality increased at ibrutinib response, stayed stable in sustained remission, and fell back toward baseline at progression. Baseline clonality was found to be higher than that of age-matched healthy donors and was strongly correlated with circulating CD8+ T-cell counts. Public clonotypes were rare and either contracted or stayed stable during treatment, and the rise in clonality at ibrutinib response reflected the expansion of private clonotypes. Sampling times were not matched between patients in sustained remission and patients whose disease was progressing, and lymph node repertoires were not examined.

The chain uses TRBV6-5 and TRBJ2-7, with 7 bases in between that match TRBD2. The sequence was collected from a human donor with chronic lymphocytic leukemia. Sample: PBMCs, taken after 24 months of ibrutinib treatment. The CDR3 corresponds to CASNGAGVAYEQYF. The DNA reads TGTGCCAGCAACGGGGCGGGGGTGGCCTACGAGCAGTACTTC.